Shown below are 3 T cell receptor beta chains from a single sample sequenced in a study of T cells in Graves' hyperthyroidism and ophthalmopathy. TCR beta CDR3 regions were amplified from RNA. During a first-round RT-PCR of the TCR CDR3, the HTBI primer set was used. TCRdb fed the multiplex PCR reads into MiXCR, producing one record per CDR3 protein. The data contain some 460,000 distinct CDR3 sequences, approximately 15% of them singletons. The sequenced sample consisted of blood. The receptors derive from a woman between 18 and 29 years old with Graves' hyperthyroidism.

A single count supports this clonotype. The rearrangement uses TRBV29-1 and TRBJ1-1; 10 nucleotides agree with TRBD1. The V segment lost 6 bases and the J segment 3 bases; nucleotides outside the gene matches: 7. This CDR3 is 14 amino acids long. Per germline, CDR1 SQVTM and CDR2 ANQGSEA. The CDR3 reads CSVTGGGGYTEAFF. In nucleotides, the CDR3 is TGCAGCGTGACAGGGGGCGGGGGGTACACTGAAGCTTTCTTT.

This clonotype was found many times. The V call is TRBV30, the J call TRBJ2-7, with D uncertain. CDR1 is GTSNPN, CDR2 SVGIG, per germline (reference sequence). V gave up 2 bases and J gave up 3 bases, with 8 bases separating them. The CDR3 contains 12 residues. In DNA form, the CDR3 reads TGTGCCTGGAGTCTCGGAAACTACGAGCAGTACTTC. Amino acids: CAWSLGNYEQYF.

In this sample, this clonotype turned up many times. This chain joins TRBV7-6 and TRBJ2-1; TRBD2 is a possible D gene (6 bases). The CDR3 sequence is 18 residues long. Trimming took 0 bases from V and 0 from J, leaving 15 bases between them. The germline CDR1 and CDR2 sequences are SGHVS and FNYEAQ. In nucleotides, the CDR3 is TGTGCCAGCAGCTTAGCGTCGGAGGGGAAAAGCTCCTACAATGAGCAGTTCTTC. Translation gives CASSLASEGKSSYNEQFF.